Presented here are 20 T cell receptor beta chains from one specimen sequenced in a study of OX40 agonist ivuxolimab in advanced cancers. The method was immunoSEQ multiplex PCR; TCRdb's version includes in-frame clones alone and lacks a portion of them. The sample yields about 50,000 clones, around nine tenths seen once. The sequences come from CD4+ or CD8+ T cells sorted from blood, collected in a trial of the OX40 agonist ivuxolimab. The origin of the receptors is an adult with an advanced solid tumor such as melanoma, head and neck, liver or kidney cancer.

J is TRBJ2-3 and V is TRBV9; D might be TRBD2 (7 bases). V was shortened by 7 bases and J by 5 bases, with 20 bases between the two germline ends. Germline V CDR1 and CDR2: SGDLS, YYNGEE. The CDR3 contains 15 residues. CDR3 coding DNA: TGTGCCAGCGGGGGAGGGACATCCTTAAAAGATACGCAGTATTTT. This gives the protein CASGGGTSLKDTQYF.

The chain links TRBV5-6 to TRBJ1-1; unclear D gene. Between the trimmed V and J ends, which lost 2 bases and 3 bases, there was a span of 11 bases. In germline, CDR1 is SGHDT, CDR2 YYEEEE. The CDR3 is 14 residues long. DNA for the CDR3: TGTGCCAGCAGCTTACTCGACGAATACACTGAAGCTTTCTTT. It yields the protein CASSLLDEYTEAFF.

In regard to this clone: One junction end disagrees with the germline gene, perhaps due to a read error. J is TRBJ2-3 and V is TRBV27, with 9 bases aligning to TRBD2. This CDR3 comprises 11 residues. CDR1 and CDR2 (germline): MNHEY, SMNVEV (reference sequence). CDR3 nucleotide sequence: TGTGCCAGCAGTGACGGACTAGCGCTCAATTTT. This sequence encodes CASSDGLALNF.

This clone was picked up a small number of times. This sequence joins TRBV4-3 and TRBJ1-1; possible D gene TRBD1, 5 bases. There are 14 residues in the CDR3. The V end lost 2 bases, the J end lost 1 base, and 8 bases lay between the germline ends. Looked up from germline, CDR1 is LGHNA and CDR2 is YSLEER. The CDR3 here is CASSQTTGNTEAFF. In DNA, the CDR3 is TGCGCCAGCAGCCAAACCACAGGGAACACTGAAGCTTTCTTT.

The rearrangement links TRBV4-1 to TRBJ1-5, with 8 bases that match TRBD1. The CDR3 contains 18 residues. J gave up 2 bases and V 4 bases, and 13 bases lay outside the gene matches. Germline lookup yields CDR1 MGHRA and CDR2 YSYEKL. The DNA for the CDR3 is TGCGCCAGCAGCCTAATCGGGCAGGGGGCCGAAGGCAATCAGCCCCAGCATTTT. It translates to CASSLIGQGAEGNQPQHF.

The chain combines TRBV7-6 with TRBJ2-5; the D is unclear. Germline-derived CDR1 and CDR2 are SGHVS and FNYEAQ. Trimming shortened V by 6 bases and J by 1 base, and 6 bases separated the two germline ends. The CDR3 is made up of 12 amino acids. As DNA, the CDR3 is TGTGCCAGCAGGCAACCCCAAGAGACCCAGTACTTC. It yields the protein CASRQPQETQYF.

The chain carries TRBV27 and TRBJ1-2, with D possibly matching TRBD1 (5 bases). The V end was cut by 5 bases, the J end by 2 bases, with 15 bases between. This CDR3 contains 15 residues. CDR1 is MNHEY and CDR2 is SMNVEV in the germline V gene (reference sequence). CDR3 nucleotides: TGTGCCAGCAGTCCGAGGCCGGGACCGAACTATGGCTACACCTTC. Translated: CASSPRPGPNYGYTF.

The V and J genes are TRBV28 and TRBJ1-2; TRBD1 aligns across 7 bases. V lost 4 bases and J lost 6; bases outside the gene matches: 5. The CDR3 spans 13 residues. CDR1 and CDR2 (germline): MDHEN, SYDVKM. The CDR3 protein is CASSSTGLDGYTF. Written as DNA, the CDR3 is TGTGCCAGCAGTTCGACAGGGCTTGATGGCTACACCTTC.

The CDR3 region has the DNA TGTGCCAGCAGCTTGGGGACAGGCCCTGGTGGAAACACCATATATTTT. This gives the protein CASSLGTGPGGNTIYF. This chain uses TRBV11-3 with TRBJ1-3; 8 positions agree with TRBD1. Germline V gene lookup returns CDR1 SGHNT and CDR2 YENEEA. Trimming cost V 3 bases and J 3 bases; bases outside gene matches: 7. The CDR3 totals 16 residues. The variable domain in full, with the rest retrieved from reference TRBV11-3 and TRBJ1-3, is EAGVVQSPRYKIIEKKQPVAFWCNPISGHNTLYWYLQNLGQGPELLIRYENEEAVDDSQLPKDRFSAERLKGVDSTLKIQPAELGDSAVYLCASSLGTGPGGNTIYFGEGSWLTVV.

The V call is TRBV4-1, the J call TRBJ1-5; D is unclear. The CDR3 has 16 residues. Germline CDR1 is MGHRA and CDR2 is YSYEKL. Trimming took 3 bases from V and 4 from J, leaving 16 bases between them. CDR3 DNA: TGCGCCAGCAGCCAGACGGGCCAAGGAGGAAATCAGCCCCAGCATTTT. Its protein product is CASSQTGQGGNQPQHF.

The rearrangement joins TRBV9 to TRBJ1-1; tentatively, D is TRBD1 (5 bases). Germline V CDR1 and CDR2: SGDLS, YYNGEE. The CDR3 has 15 residues. V was pared by 0 bases and J by 0 bases, with 9 bases between. CDR3 DNA: TGTGCCAGCAGCGTAGCGGCAGGGCTGAACACTGAAGCTTTCTTT. It is translated as CASSVAAGLNTEAFF.

CDR3 loop: CSVAEWGDTQYF. Here the CDR3 DNA reads TGCAGCGTAGCGGAGTGGGGAGATACGCAGTATTTT. The chain carries TRBV29-1 and TRBJ2-3; D perhaps matches TRBD2 (5 bases). V was trimmed by 6 bases and J by 5 bases, leaving 12 bases between them. The V gene's germline CDR1 is SQVTM and CDR2 ANQGSEA. The CDR3 has 12 amino acids.

The chain carries TRBV5-1 and TRBJ2-1, with no clear D. Trimming cost V 0 bases and J 5 bases, with 3 bases left between them. The germline V gene encodes CDR1 SGHRS and CDR2 YFSETQ. The CDR3 runs 12 residues. The CDR3 reads CASSLAHNEQFF. DNA of the CDR3: TGCGCCAGCAGCTTGGCGCACAATGAGCAGTTCTTC.

The V call is TRBV9, the J call TRBJ2-3, with 9 bases lining up with TRBD2. The CDR3 length is 16 residues. The V segment lost 7 bases and the J segment 3 bases; nucleotides outside the gene matches: 12. From germline, CDR1 is SGDLS and CDR2 YYNGEE. DNA of the CDR3: TGTGCCAGCGGCGCGAGTAGCGGGGGACTAACAGATACGCAGTATTTT. It translates to CASGASSGGLTDTQYF.

This clone has just one count. V gene TRBV5-6 combines with J gene TRBJ2-5; D tentatively fits TRBD1 or TRBD2 (6 bases each). Germline lookup yields CDR1 SGHDT and CDR2 YYEEEE. The CDR3 loop spans 14 amino acids. The germline V and J ends were trimmed by 5 bases and 5 bases, with 16 bases remaining between them. CDR3 residues: CASRDSMGGETQYF. As DNA, the CDR3 is TGTGCCAGCAGGGACAGCATGGGGGGTGAGACCCAGTACTTC.

This clone was detected only once. The chain joins TRBV28 to TRBJ2-7; 9 bases are a match to TRBD2. V was pared by 7 bases and J by 5 bases, with 9 bases of the junction left unmatched. CDR3 size: 14 residues. CDR1 is MDHEN, CDR2 SYDVKM, per germline. The CDR3 loop is CASTFAGGPHEQYF. As DNA, the CDR3 is TGTGCCAGCACGTTCGCGGGAGGGCCCCACGAGCAGTACTTC. Using reference TRBV28 and TRBJ2-7 for the parts outside the CDR3, the full variable domain is DVKVTQSSRYLVKRTGEKVFLECVQDMDHENMFWYRQDPGLGLRLIYFSYDVKMKEKGDIPEGYSVSREKKERFSLILESASTNQTSMYLCASTFAGGPHEQYFGPGTRLTVT.

This clone was seen once. This rearrangement joins TRBV27 to TRBJ2-7; TRBD1 aligns across 11 bases. The V segment lost 5 bases and the J segment 4 bases; nucleotides outside the gene matches: 4. Looked up from germline, CDR1 is MNHEY and CDR2 is SMNVEV (reference sequence). The CDR3 spans 14 residues. The CDR3: CASSPGQGDYEQYV. In DNA form, the CDR3 reads TGTGCCAGCAGTCCGGGACAGGGGGATTACGAGCAGTACGTC.

In the case of this clone: An end of the junction does not agree with germline; a read error may underlie this. V usage is TRBV6-6 and J usage is TRBJ1-1; D not certain. The germline gives CDR1 MNHNY, CDR2 SVGAGI (reference sequence). This CDR3 has 13 residues. This CDR3 is CASRYFMNTEAFF. In DNA, the CDR3 is TGTGCCAGCAGATACTTTATGAACACTGAAGCTTTCTTT.

This chain links TRBV28 with TRBJ2-3; a weak D match, TRBD1 (5 bases). The V gene lost 1 base and the J gene lost 2 bases, with 10 bases spanning the gap. Germline V lookup: CDR1 MDHEN, CDR2 SYDVKM. This CDR3 is 15 amino acids long. CDR3: CASSLSGLNTDTQYF. Written as DNA, the CDR3 is TGTGCCAGCAGTTTATCAGGGTTGAACACAGATACGCAGTATTTT.

Only one count was recorded for this clone. V and J are TRBV2 and TRBJ2-1; TRBD2 matches at 8 bases. The J segment lost 5 bases and the V segment lost 3 bases, leaving 9 bases of the junction unmatched. The CDR3 length is 16 residues. Germline V lookup: CDR1 SNHLY, CDR2 FYNNEI. The CDR3 region has the DNA TGTGCCAGCAGTGAGACTACGGGGGGGAATAACAATGAGCAGTTCTTC. It translates to CASSETTGGNNNEQFF.